The 30 T cell receptor beta chains listed next were all sequenced from one sample in a study of blood T cells in healthy people across ages. The use of a sample-barcoded 5' primer and a J-beta primer mix characterized a second PCR of about 7 to 12 cycles. TCRdb re-derived calls from the 5' RACE reads in MiXCR, one entry per CDR3 protein. The sample lists about 1,500,000 distinct CDR3 sequences; roughly 45% were seen once. Sequences were obtained from blood. The receptors shown here come from a woman aged 18-29 years in good health.

The V gene is TRBV4-2, the J gene TRBJ1-5; D not certain. Between the trimmed V and J ends, which lost 2 bases and 2 bases, there was a span of 16 bases. The CDR3 has 17 amino acids. Germline loops: CDR1 LGHNA, CDR2 YNFKEQ. CDR3 loop: CASSQSPSGYGNQPQHF. The CDR3 DNA sequence: TGTGCCAGCAGCCAATCCCCCTCGGGGTATGGCAATCAGCCCCAGCATTTT.

The chain uses TRBV7-2 and TRBJ2-1, with 11 bases aligning to TRBD2. Unmatched junction bases numbered 8, after V lost 5 bases and J lost 8 bases. The germline CDR1 and CDR2 sequences are SGHTA and FQGNSA. CDR3 length: 15 amino acids. The CDR3 sequence: CASSLSGGADYEQFF. CDR3 nucleotide sequence: TGTGCCAGCAGCCTTAGCGGGGGGGCCGACTATGAGCAGTTCTTC.

This chain joins TRBV7-7 and TRBJ2-5, with D perhaps assigned TRBD1 or TRBD2 (5 bases each). From germline, CDR1 is SSHAT and CDR2 FNYEAQ (reference sequence). This CDR3 region has 14 residues. This CDR3 reads CAGSSGTPVGTQYF. CDR3 bases: TGTGCTGGCAGCTCCGGGACGCCCGTCGGGACCCAGTACTTC.

This chain joins TRBV25-1 and TRBJ2-7, with 7 bases lining up with TRBD1. V lost 9 bases to trimming and J lost 2 bases; unmatched junction nucleotides: 10. The V gene's germline CDR1 is MGHDK and CDR2 SYGVNS. There are 14 residues in the CDR3. As DNA, the CDR3 is TGTGCCAGTAGATTCCGGGACAGACCCTACGAGCAGTACTTC. It codes for CASRFRDRPYEQYF.

V is TRBV6-1 and J is TRBJ2-7, with a tentative D call TRBD1 (5 bases). Trimming cost V 5 bases and J 3 bases, with 14 bases left between them. From germline, CDR1 is MNHNS and CDR2 SASEGT. There are 14 residues in the CDR3. Written as DNA, the CDR3 is TGTGCCAGCAGTAGGGCAGGGTTCGACTACGAGCAGTACTTC. It is translated as CASSRAGFDYEQYF.

To note about this clonotype: This is likely an artifact of a read error, given a far larger clone one base away. CDR3 protein: CASTPGTEAFF. The CDR3 coding sequence is TGTGCCAGCACCCCGGGCACTGAAGCTTTCTTT. The rearrangement uses TRBV28 and TRBJ1-1; D remains unclear. The CDR3 totals 11 residues. The germline V gene encodes CDR1 MDHEN and CDR2 SYDVKM. V lost 7 bases and J lost 4, with 7 bases in between.

The gene calls are TRBV7-2 and TRBJ2-6; D is undetermined. CDR3 size: 13 residues. Germline lookup yields CDR1 SGHTA and CDR2 FQGNSA. V was clipped by 5 bases and J by 13 bases, with 15 bases between them. CDR3 nucleotide sequence: TGTGCCAGCAGCGCTCCGCCTCCCGGGGTCCTGACTTTC. Translated, it gives CASSAPPPGVLTF.

This clonotype was recorded a few times. The chain employs TRBV7-9 and TRBJ1-1; D is ambiguous. Germline V CDR1 and CDR2: SEHNR, FQNEAQ (reference sequence). CDR3 length: 12 residues. V lost 6 bases, J lost 4 bases, and 9 bases lay in between. CDR3 nucleotide sequence: TGTGCCAGCAGGTACAGTGCCACTGAAGCTTTCTTT. It encodes CASRYSATEAFF.

This clonotype was seen a few times. The chain uses TRBV4-2 and TRBJ2-5; D possibly corresponds to TRBD1 (5 bases). With 1 base removed from V and 11 bases from J, the gap between germline ends came to 17 bases. This CDR3 comprises 14 residues. Germline V gene sequence: CDR1 LGHNA, CDR2 YNFKEQ. CDR3: CASSQATWGHEQYF. The CDR3 bases are TGTGCCAGCAGCCAAGCTACTTGGGGCCATGAGCAGTACTTC.

The rearrangement links TRBV29-1 to TRBJ1-1; D perhaps matches TRBD1 (5 bases). The CDR3 spans 11 residues. CDR1 and CDR2 (germline): SQVTM, ANQGSEA. CDR3 residues: CRAPTGGEAFF. In DNA, the CDR3 is TGCAGGGCTCCGACCGGGGGTGAAGCTTTCTTT.

The rearrangement uses TRBV4-2 and TRBJ2-1; D possibly corresponds to TRBD2 (6 bases). This CDR3 has 17 amino acids. Per germline, CDR1 LGHNA and CDR2 YNFKEQ. Trimming shortened V by 1 base and J by 5 bases, and 18 bases separated the two germline ends. The CDR3 sequence is CASSQGDWEAPDNEQFF. CDR3 bases: TGTGCCAGCAGCCAAGGGGATTGGGAGGCACCCGACAATGAGCAGTTCTTC.

The sample holds a few counts of this clonotype. The V gene is TRBV4-1, the J gene TRBJ2-1, with TRBD2 as a possible D gene (6 bases). V dropped 2 bases and J dropped 1 base, with 18 bases sitting between them. Germline lookup yields CDR1 MGHRA and CDR2 YSYEKL. This CDR3 region has 18 residues. The CDR3 reads CASSQPSNLAFSYNEQFF. The CDR3 coding sequence is TGCGCCAGCAGCCAACCGAGTAATCTAGCGTTTTCCTACAATGAGCAGTTCTTC.

CDR3 DNA sequence: TGTGCCAGCAGCCCCGACCTAGAATCTGAGTTCTTC. Amino acids: CASSPDLESEFF. The V call is TRBV12-3 or TRBV12-4, the J call TRBJ2-1; D unclear. The CDR3 is 12 amino acids. Trimming cost V 6 bases and J 14 bases, with 17 bases left between them.

The chain combines TRBV29-1 with TRBJ1-2; 8 nucleotides match TRBD1. CDR3 length: 12 amino acids. Germline V CDR1 and CDR2: SQVTM, ANQGSEA. V was clipped by 4 bases and J by 5 bases; unmatched bases: 3. The CDR3, as DNA: TGCAGCGTTGTAGGGACAGGATATGGCTACACCTTC. Translated: CSVVGTGYGYTF.

This clonotype was observed a few times. V gene TRBV7-3 combines with J gene TRBJ2-3; TRBD2 aligns across 9 bases. The CDR3 extends over 15 amino acids. V trimming: 2 bases; J trimming: 1 base; junction bases outside the gene matches: 1. Germline V lookup: CDR1 SGHTA, CDR2 FQGTGA. CDR3 sequence (DNA): TGTGCCAGCAGCTTACAGCGGGGGGGCACAGATACGCAGTATTTT. As protein: CASSLQRGGTDTQYF.

This chain links TRBV27 with TRBJ2-3; D may be TRBD2 (5 bases). V was trimmed by 3 bases and J by 2 bases, leaving 9 bases between them. This CDR3 has 14 residues. The germline V gene has CDR1 MNHEY and CDR2 SMNVEV (reference sequence). The CDR3 reads CASSFRETTDTQYF. CDR3 sequence (DNA): TGTGCCAGCAGTTTTAGGGAGACCACAGATACGCAGTATTTT.

This sequence joins TRBV27 and TRBJ2-1; D possibly corresponds to TRBD2 (6 bases). V was pared by 6 bases and J by 15 bases, with 15 bases between. CDR1 MNHEY and CDR2 SMNVEV come from the germline V gene (reference sequence). The CDR3 runs to 11 residues. This CDR3 reads CASSPGLRRFF. The CDR3 nucleotides are TGTGCCAGCAGCCCCGGACTAAGGAGGTTCTTC.

The chain has TRBV20-1 and TRBJ1-1; a weak D match, TRBD1 (6 bases). The CDR3 runs 12 residues. Germline V gives CDR1 DFQATT, CDR2 SNEGSKA (reference sequence). Trimming cost V 6 bases and J 6 bases, with 14 bases left between them. The CDR3 DNA follows: TGCAGTGCCAGGGGTCAGGTCGCTGAAGCTTTCTTT. Residues: CSARGQVAEAFF.

This chain connects TRBV5-6 to TRBJ1-2; D is unclear. Germline values: CDR1 SGHDT, CDR2 YYEEEE. This CDR3 has 14 amino acids. V lost 5 bases, J lost 8 bases, and 19 bases lay in between. CDR3 in DNA: TGTGCCAGCAGTTCCAAGATCCTTTGGCAGGGCTACACCTTC. It is translated as CASSSKILWQGYTF.

This chain links TRBV6-6 with TRBJ2-3; 11 bases align to TRBD2. The CDR3 has 16 amino acids. In germline, CDR1 is MNHNY, CDR2 SVGAGI (reference sequence). V trimming: 0 bases; J trimming: 4 bases; junction bases outside the gene matches: 3. The CDR3 here is CASSYSLAGGPDTQYF. The CDR3, as DNA: TGTGCCAGCAGTTACTCTCTAGCGGGGGGCCCAGATACGCAGTATTTT.

This clonotype occurred a few times. The chain recombines TRBV28 with TRBJ1-5, with unresolved D. V shed 1 base and J shed 0 bases, with 7 bases lying between them. The CDR3 has 15 residues. The germline V gene has CDR1 MDHEN and CDR2 SYDVKM. CDR3 sequence (DNA): TGTGCCAGCAGTTTATATACTGATAGCAATCAGCCCCAGCATTTT. It is translated as CASSLYTDSNQPQHF. The whole variable domain, filled in from reference TRBV28 and TRBJ1-5, reads DVKVTQSSRYLVKRTGEKVFLECVQDMDHENMFWYRQDPGLGLRLIYFSYDVKMKEKGDIPEGYSVSREKKERFSLILESASTNQTSMYLCASSLYTDSNQPQHFGDGTRLSIL.

J is TRBJ1-2 and V is TRBV6-1, with 8 bases identical to TRBD1. Unmatched junction bases numbered 9, after V lost 2 bases and J lost 4 bases. CDR3 size: 16 residues. Germline CDR1 is MNHNS and CDR2 is SASEGT. Here the CDR3 reads CASSETWTGSGYGYTF. The CDR3 region has the DNA TGTGCCAGCAGTGAAACATGGACAGGGAGTGGCTATGGCTACACCTTC.

Written as DNA, the CDR3 is TGCAGTGCTAGGGTGGCTAGCGACTACAATGAGCAGTTCTTC. Protein: CSARVASDYNEQFF. This rearrangement joins TRBV20-1 to TRBJ2-1, with a possible D match to TRBD2 (6 bases). The CDR3 has 14 residues. Deletions cut 3 bases from V and 3 bases from J, with 12 bases between. CDR1 is DFQATT and CDR2 is SNEGSKA in the germline V gene (reference sequence).

CDR3 bases: TGTGCCAGCAGTTACCGACCGAGGGATACGCAGTATTTT. Translating gives CASSYRPRDTQYF. The V gene is TRBV6-5, the J gene TRBJ2-3; D call uncertain. CDR3 size: 13 residues. Germline V CDR1 and CDR2: MNHEY, SVGAGI. V lost 2 bases to trimming and J lost 6 bases, with 9 bases between them.

This clonotype was counted between two and nine times. The chain carries TRBV15 and TRBJ2-5, with D possibly matching TRBD2 (6 bases). CDR3 length equals 14 residues. CDR1 and CDR2 from the germline V gene are LNHNV and YYDKDF (reference sequence). V lost 5 bases and J lost 3, with 13 bases in between. CDR3 sequence: CATSEAGTEETQYF. CDR3 coding DNA: TGTGCCACCAGCGAGGCCGGGACTGAAGAGACCCAGTACTTC.

The chain links TRBV7-9 to TRBJ1-1; no clear D. The CDR3 has 15 residues. V was pared by 2 bases and J by 4 bases, with 14 bases between. The germline V gene encodes CDR1 SEHNR and CDR2 FQNEAQ (reference sequence). The CDR3 sequence is CASSLHSPSGTEAFF. The CDR3 DNA reads TGTGCCAGCAGCTTACACAGCCCATCTGGCACTGAAGCTTTCTTT.

This clonotype was seen a few times. The rearrangement links TRBV2 to TRBJ2-7; a possible D gene is TRBD2 (5 bases). Trimming took 3 bases from V and 6 from J, leaving 12 bases between them. CDR1 is SNHLY and CDR2 is FYNNEI in the germline V gene. CDR3 length equals 13 residues. CDR3 nucleotide sequence: TGTGCCAGCAGTGATACACCTAGCTCCGAGCAGTACTTC. It codes for CASSDTPSSEQYF.

This clonotype was recorded a few times. The rearrangement joins TRBV6-5 to TRBJ2-7; D gene unclear. The CDR3 is made up of 13 amino acids. The germline CDR1 and CDR2 sequences are MNHEY and SVGAGI. V dropped 4 bases and J dropped 7 bases, with 14 bases sitting between them. CDR3 DNA sequence: TGTGCCAGCAGTTCGGTAGAGGCGACTGAGCAGTACTTC. This translates into CASSSVEATEQYF.

The V and J genes are TRBV25-1 and TRBJ2-1; 8 bases fit TRBD2. Germline V gene sequence: CDR1 MGHDK, CDR2 SYGVNS. CDR3 size: 15 residues. The junction had 12 bases not matched to a gene; V was cut back by 11 bases and J by 3 bases. For the CDR3, the DNA is TGTGCCGCTCAAGCGGGGGCGAGCTTCTACAATGAGCAGTTCTTC. Residues: CAAQAGASFYNEQFF.

This clonotype was detected a few times. The chain recombines TRBV7-9 with TRBJ1-1; TRBD1 agrees at 9 bases. This CDR3 comprises 14 residues. Per the germline V gene, CDR1 is SEHNR and CDR2 is FQNEAQ (reference sequence). V lost 7 bases, J lost 4 bases, and 7 bases stayed unmatched. CDR3: CASNQQGARTEAFF. The CDR3 nucleotides read TGTGCCAGCAACCAACAGGGGGCCCGCACTGAAGCTTTCTTT.